The source of this T cell receptor beta chain is a study of blood T cell repertoires in COVID-19. Study-level background: The United States, Italy and Spain supplied acute and convalescent COVID-19 samples.

How the authors handled the data: It was from reference gene primer amplification that nucleated cell counts were estimated. Generated by immunoSEQ multiplex PCR, the TCRdb table keeps only in-frame clones and is missing some. V, J and clone size are taken as reported in that table, and D and trimming were inferred from the DNA itself. Altogether roughly 50,000 clones are present, 80% to 85% being singletons, with the ten largest covering roughly three fifths. This CDR3 contains 14 residues. Germline CDR1 is SGHDN and CDR2 is FVKESK. The germline V and J ends were trimmed by 0 bases and 4 bases, with 9 bases remaining between them.

Specimen: peripheral blood. This TCR was sampled from an older man with acute or convalescent COVID-19. V gene TRBV14 combines with J gene TRBJ1-2; D not resolved. The CDR3 DNA reads TGTGCCAGCAGCCAAGATCTGGCAGTCTATGGCTACACCTTC. Its translation is CASSQDLAVYGYTF.